This T cell receptor (beta chain) stems from a study of shared clonotypes between healthy human individuals. Findings and limits, study-wide: Naive CD4 clonotype sharing across a handful of donors was approximately 5%.

To note about this clone: Its antigen remains unidentified.

Germline-derived CDR1 and CDR2 are SNHLY and FYNNEI. This CDR3 has 13 residues. The V end was cut by 1 base, the J end by 12 bases, with 13 bases between. Some clones are missing from TCRdb's copy, which holds only in-frame ones; the method was immunoSEQ multiplex PCR. Of about 1.1 million clones detected, 60% to 80% appear once; the ten largest clones hold almost 0.9%. The receptor comes from a man younger than 30 in good health. Some clones in this sample may be carry-over from other donors' samples. The chain is built from TRBV2 and TRBJ2-1; D possibly uses TRBD1 or TRBD2 (5 bases each). What was sequenced was memory CD4+ T cells from PBMCs. Subset meaning: CD45RA-negative fraction. CDR3 nucleotides: TGTGCCAGCAGTGAAGTAGAGTCGGGGACGCAGTTCTTC. This gives the protein CASSEVESGTQFF.